Listed below are T cell receptor beta chains from one sample, sequenced in a study of CD8+CD57+ T cells in acquired aplastic anemia. Each CDR3 protein is one row after TCRdb ran MiXCR on the reads. The table shows 150,000 to 180,000 distinct CDR3 sequences, with about 54% occurring only once. The sample was sorted CD4+, CD8+, or CD8+CD57+ T cells (not recorded which) from PBMCs. The receptor set was obtained from a human donor with aplastic anemia. Both conserved end residues are part of each CDR3. The D gene is left open where the match is weak. Not every row has a clone size; where given, it reads once, few, many or a size class.

DNA: TGTGCCAGTAGTCCCCATTCCGGGGGTGAGCAGTTCTTC; CDR3: CASSPHSGGEQFF; V: TRBV19; size: once; J: TRBJ2-1; D: .
DNA: TGCAGTGCTAGAGATCTAGGCAGGGGGGGCTACACCTTC; CDR3: CSARDLGRGGYTF; V: TRBV20-1; size: .; J: TRBJ1-2; D: TRBD1
DNA: TGTGCCAGCAGCTTACAGGGTCAGAATTCACCCCTCCACTTT; CDR3: CASSLQGQNSPLHF; V: TRBV7-3; size: .; J: TRBJ1-6; D: .
DNA: TGTGCCAGCGCGGCGGGGGGGCCCGTAGACACGCAGTATTTT; CDR3: CASAAGGPVDTQYF; V: TRBV2; size: .; J: TRBJ2-3; D: TRBD2
DNA: TGTGCCAGCAGCTTATGGGCGGGAAATGAGGAGACCCAGTACTTC; CDR3: CASSLWAGNEETQYF; V: TRBV7-3; size: once; J: TRBJ2-5; D: .
DNA: TGCAGCGTCCCCGGGAGGCTGCTTGGCTACACCTTC; CDR3: CSVPGRLLGYTF; V: TRBV29-1; size: many; J: TRBJ1-2; D: .
DNA: TGTGCCAGCAGTAGAGGTGGGGCCTTCTCTGGAAACACCATATATTTT; CDR3: CASSRGGAFSGNTIYF; V: TRBV25-1; size: once; J: TRBJ1-3; D: .
DNA: TGTGCCAGCGGTTGGAGGGAACTGTTTTTT; CDR3: CASGWRELFF; V: TRBV2; size: .; J: TRBJ1-4; D: .
DNA: TGTGCCACCAGAGGGGTAACCCCCTATGGCTACACCTTC; CDR3: CATRGVTPYGYTF; V: TRBV15; size: .; J: TRBJ1-2; D: .
DNA: TGTGCCACCAGCAGGAACCGGGACAGGGACTACGAGCAGTACTTC; CDR3: CATSRNRDRDYEQYF; V: TRBV15; size: .; J: TRBJ2-7; D: TRBD1
DNA: TGTGCCAGCAGCCCCTCGCTAAGGGAGACCCAGTACTTC; CDR3: CASSPSLRETQYF; V: TRBV7-8; size: many; J: TRBJ2-5; D: .
DNA: TGTGCCAGCAGTTACTTAGTTACAGGGAATTCACCCCTCCACTTT; CDR3: CASSYLVTGNSPLHF; V: TRBV6-5; size: .; J: TRBJ1-6; D: .
DNA: TGTGCCAGCAGCTTAACAGAGGCCTACGAGCAGTACTTC; CDR3: CASSLTEAYEQYF; V: TRBV5-6; size: .; J: TRBJ2-7; D: .